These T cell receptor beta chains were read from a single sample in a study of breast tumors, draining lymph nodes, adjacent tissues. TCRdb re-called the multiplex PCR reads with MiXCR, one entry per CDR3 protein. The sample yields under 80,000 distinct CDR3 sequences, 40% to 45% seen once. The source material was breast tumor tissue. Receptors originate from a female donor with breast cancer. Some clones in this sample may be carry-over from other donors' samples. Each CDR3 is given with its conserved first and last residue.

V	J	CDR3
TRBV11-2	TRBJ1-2	CATSTDRDRGGYTF
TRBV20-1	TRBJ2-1	CSARKSGAESHNEQFF
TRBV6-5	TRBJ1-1	CASSTLLGRVLKAFF
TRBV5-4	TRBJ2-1	CASSGDYAYNEQFF
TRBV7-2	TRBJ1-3	CASSGLQGSSGNTIYF
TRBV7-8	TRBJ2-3	CASTGLNPTDTQYF
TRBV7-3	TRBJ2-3	CASSRSPGPGSDTQYF
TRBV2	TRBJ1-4	CASSYHRVLWWGGENLFF
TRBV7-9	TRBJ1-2	CASSPDRESGYTF
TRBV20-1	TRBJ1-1	CSAKALSDTEAFF
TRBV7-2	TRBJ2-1	CASSLVPGLANEQFF
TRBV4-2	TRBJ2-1	CASSRVSGRYYNEQFF
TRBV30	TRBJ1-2	CAWVQGTNYGYTF
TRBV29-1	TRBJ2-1	CSVVDPLYNEQFF
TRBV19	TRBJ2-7	CATRTSGSSYEQYF
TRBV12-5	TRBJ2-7	CASGPGLASYEQYF
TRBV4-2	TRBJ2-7	CASSHISGSYEQYF
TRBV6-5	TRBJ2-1	CASSPSRVRNEQFF
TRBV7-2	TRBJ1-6	CASSSRTPGRRSYNSPLHF
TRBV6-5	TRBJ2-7	CASSTLRTSGSYEQYF
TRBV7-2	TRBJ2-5	CASSSLAGGPWETQYF
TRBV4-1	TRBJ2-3	CASSLGLAGEADTQYF
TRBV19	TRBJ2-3	CASQKQGATDTQYF
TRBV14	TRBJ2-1	CASSQDSFWGQFF
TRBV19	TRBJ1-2	CASSISGRANYGYTF
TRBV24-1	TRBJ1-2	CATSDRTAGVYGYTF
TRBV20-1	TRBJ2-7	CSARDIGVPYEQYF
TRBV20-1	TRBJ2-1	CSASLRGTYNEQFF
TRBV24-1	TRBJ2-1	CATSDLRGHEQFF
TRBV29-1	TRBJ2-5	CSVPDGRTQETQYF
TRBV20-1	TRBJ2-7	CSARDRSRASYEQYF
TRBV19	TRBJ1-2	CASPKRGDGYTF
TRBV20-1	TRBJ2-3	CSARGTGTPDTQYF
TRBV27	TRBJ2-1	CASRTRARGAGEQFF
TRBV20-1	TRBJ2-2	CSARGAGASAIAGELFF
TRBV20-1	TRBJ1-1	CSARPPGSRTEAFF
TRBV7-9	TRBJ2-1	CASSGKGTSAPLPYNEQFF
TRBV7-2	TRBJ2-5	CASGLAVGVQETQHF
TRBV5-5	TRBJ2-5	CATRARGPAEETQHF
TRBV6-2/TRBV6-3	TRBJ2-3	CASSDPRLVTQYF
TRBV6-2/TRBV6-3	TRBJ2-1	CASRPDRVSYNEQFF
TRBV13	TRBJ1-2	CASSLGTGVSSGYTF
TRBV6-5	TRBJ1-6	CASSPTFPGKKVLEDNSPLHF
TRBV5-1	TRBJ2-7	CASSLVDSLFVYEQYF
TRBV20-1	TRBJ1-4	CSARGTGLTTNEKLFF
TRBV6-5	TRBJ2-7	CASSRTSGGAWGNEQYF
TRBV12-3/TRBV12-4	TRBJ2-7	CASSLSTGMAYEQYF
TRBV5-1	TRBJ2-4	CASSFDRGPSLVQYF
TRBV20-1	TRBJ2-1	CSAPSGSSYNEQFF
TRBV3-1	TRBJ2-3	CASSQVNTDTQYF
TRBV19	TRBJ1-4	CATPRRPGQPEKLFF
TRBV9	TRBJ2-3	CASSVGNSGGAGHNEQYF
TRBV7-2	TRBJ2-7	CASSFQAGTGSYEQYF
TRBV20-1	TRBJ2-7	CSAGQGYEQYF
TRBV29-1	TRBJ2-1	CSVDLSGGVNEQFF
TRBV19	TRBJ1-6	CASSWGQDNSPLHF
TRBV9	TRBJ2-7	CASSVDPGLAGVPEQYF
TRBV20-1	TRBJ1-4	CSASGGAGEKLFF